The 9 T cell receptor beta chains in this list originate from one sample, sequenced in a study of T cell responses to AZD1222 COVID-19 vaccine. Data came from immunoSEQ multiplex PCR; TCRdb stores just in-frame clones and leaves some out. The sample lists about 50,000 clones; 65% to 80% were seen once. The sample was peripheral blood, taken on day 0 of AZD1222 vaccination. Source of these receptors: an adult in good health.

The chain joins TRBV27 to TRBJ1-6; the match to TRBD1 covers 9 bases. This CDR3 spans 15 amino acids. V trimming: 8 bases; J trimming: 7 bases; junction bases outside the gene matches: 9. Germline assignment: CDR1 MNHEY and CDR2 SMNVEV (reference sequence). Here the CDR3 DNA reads TGTGCCAGCCGAATAGGGGGGACAGGGAATTCACCCCTCCACTTT. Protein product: CASRIGGTGNSPLHF.

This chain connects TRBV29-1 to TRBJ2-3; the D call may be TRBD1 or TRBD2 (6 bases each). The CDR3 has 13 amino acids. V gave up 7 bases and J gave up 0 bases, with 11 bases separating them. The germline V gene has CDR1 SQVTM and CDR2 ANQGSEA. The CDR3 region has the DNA TGCAGCGGAGGGGGGCCTAGCACAGATACGCAGTATTTT. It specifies CSGGGPSTDTQYF.

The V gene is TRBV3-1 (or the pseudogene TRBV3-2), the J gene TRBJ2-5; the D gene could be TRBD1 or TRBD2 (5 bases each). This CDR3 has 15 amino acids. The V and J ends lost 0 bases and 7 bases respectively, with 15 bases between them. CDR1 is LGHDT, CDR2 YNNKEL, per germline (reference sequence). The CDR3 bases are TGTGCCAGCAGCCAAGAGGGGCCCCGGGGAGTGACCCAGTACTTC. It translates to CASSQEGPRGVTQYF.

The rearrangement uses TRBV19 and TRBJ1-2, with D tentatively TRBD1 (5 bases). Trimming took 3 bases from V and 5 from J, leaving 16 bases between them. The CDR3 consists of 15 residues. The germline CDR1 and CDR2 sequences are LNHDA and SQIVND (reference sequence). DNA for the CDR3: TGTGCCAGTAGTATCGGGAGGGGAAAAGAATATGGCTACACCTTC. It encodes CASSIGRGKEYGYTF.

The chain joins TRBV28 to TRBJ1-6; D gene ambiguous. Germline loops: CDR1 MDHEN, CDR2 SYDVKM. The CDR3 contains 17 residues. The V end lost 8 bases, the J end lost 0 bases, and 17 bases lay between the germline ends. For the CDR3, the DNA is TGTGCCAGCGCCACACCGACGGTCAGCTCCTATAATTCACCCCTCCACTTT. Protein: CASATPTVSSYNSPLHF.

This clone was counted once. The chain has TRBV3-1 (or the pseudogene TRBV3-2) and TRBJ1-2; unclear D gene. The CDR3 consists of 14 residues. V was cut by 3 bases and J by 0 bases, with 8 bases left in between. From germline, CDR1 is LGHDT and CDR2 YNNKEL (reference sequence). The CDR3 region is CASSHSGSNYGYTF. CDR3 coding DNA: TGTGCCAGCAGCCACTCTGGGTCTAACTATGGCTACACCTTC.

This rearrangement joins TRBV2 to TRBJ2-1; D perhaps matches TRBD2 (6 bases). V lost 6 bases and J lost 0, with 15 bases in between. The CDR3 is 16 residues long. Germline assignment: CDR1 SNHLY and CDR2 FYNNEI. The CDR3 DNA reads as TGTGCCAGCAGCCCCCATGGGGGGAGCTCCTACAATGAGCAGTTCTTC. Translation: CASSPHGGSSYNEQFF.

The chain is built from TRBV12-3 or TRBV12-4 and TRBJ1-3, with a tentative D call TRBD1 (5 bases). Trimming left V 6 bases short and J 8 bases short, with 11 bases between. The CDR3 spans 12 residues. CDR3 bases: TGTGCCAGCAGATGGGGGGTGGACACCATATATTTT. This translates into CASRWGVDTIYF.

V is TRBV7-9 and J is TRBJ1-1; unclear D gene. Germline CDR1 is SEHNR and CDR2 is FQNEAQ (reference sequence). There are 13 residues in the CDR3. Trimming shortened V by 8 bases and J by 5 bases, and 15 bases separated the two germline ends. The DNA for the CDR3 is TGTGCCAGCGGATATTCATGGGCTACTGAAGCTTTCTTT. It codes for CASGYSWATEAFF.